One sample yielded the 22 T cell receptor beta chains listed below, sequenced in a study of CD8 T cells in ankylosing spondylitis. Via MiXCR, TCRdb re-called the 5' RACE reads, giving one row per CDR3 protein. The table includes roughly 250,000 distinct CDR3 sequences, roughly 10% detected once. The sample consisted of blood, either unsorted or a sorted T cell fraction (not recorded which). The receptors originated from a male donor with ankylosing spondylitis or in good health (not recorded which).

This clonotype turned up a few times. The rearrangement joins TRBV12-3 or TRBV12-4 to TRBJ2-7, with 8 bases identical to TRBD1. Unmatched junction bases numbered 7, after V lost 7 bases and J lost 2 bases. The CDR3 loop spans 14 amino acids. The CDR3 coding sequence is TGTGCCAGCACCCGAGGACAGGGCACCTACGAGCAGTACTTC. This codes for CASTRGQGTYEQYF.

This clonotype has at least ten counts. The genes are TRBV7-2 and TRBJ2-7, with D possibly matching TRBD2 (7 bases). The CDR3 is 13 residues long. Trimming took 2 bases from V and 9 from J, leaving 14 bases between them. Germline V gene lookup returns CDR1 SGHTA and CDR2 FQGNSA. CDR3 residues: CASSLNGGLPQYF. DNA for the CDR3: TGTGCCAGCAGCTTAAACGGGGGGCTACCGCAGTACTTC.

The chain employs TRBV11-3 and TRBJ2-1, with TRBD1 identical over 8 bases. The CDR3 totals 14 residues. Germline CDR1 reads SGHNT; CDR2 reads YENEEA. Germline trimming cut 8 bases from V and 3 bases from J; bases unmatched to any gene: 6. The CDR3 spells CASHSGQDYNEQFF. As DNA, the CDR3 is TGTGCCAGCCACTCGGGACAGGACTACAATGAGCAGTTCTTC.

The chain employs TRBV18 and TRBJ1-2, with 11 bases fitting TRBD1. Germline V gives CDR1 KGHSH, CDR2 LQKENI. The ends lost 3 bases at V and 4 bases at J; junction bases unmatched: 10. The CDR3 has 17 residues. The CDR3 DNA reads TGTGCCAGCTCACCTCAAAAAGCGGACAGGGGGCTCTATGGCTACACCTTC. It encodes CASSPQKADRGLYGYTF.

This clonotype was detected many times. J is TRBJ2-1 and V is TRBV20-1, with 8 bases identical to TRBD1. J lost 5 bases, V lost 5 bases, and 5 bases had no gene match. Germline loops: CDR1 DFQATT, CDR2 SNEGSKA (reference sequence). The CDR3 loop spans 13 amino acids. The CDR3 is CSAAQGANNEQFF. In DNA form, the CDR3 reads TGCAGTGCTGCCCAGGGGGCGAACAATGAGCAGTTCTTC.

The chain uses TRBV25-1 and TRBJ2-2; 8 bases agree with TRBD1. J lost 3 bases, V lost 1 base, and 4 bases had no gene match. This CDR3 spans 16 amino acids. Germline V gene data show CDR1 as MGHDK and CDR2 as SYGVNS. In DNA, the CDR3 is TGTGCCAGCAGTGAATTTACAGGGGGAGACACCGGGGAGCTGTTTTTT. Translated: CASSEFTGGDTGELFF.

This clonotype showed up many times. The V call is TRBV5-1, the J call TRBJ1-2, with D tentatively TRBD1 (6 bases). This CDR3 region has 14 residues. V shed 3 bases and J shed 4 bases, with 13 bases lying between them. Germline-derived CDR1 and CDR2 are SGHRS and YFSETQ. The CDR3 is CASSSDRQSYGYTF. The DNA of the CDR3 is TGCGCCAGCAGCTCCGACAGGCAGAGCTATGGCTACACCTTC.

The chain combines TRBV20-1 with TRBJ2-7; TRBD2 might be the D (6 bases). This CDR3 spans 14 amino acids. V lost 5 bases, J lost 0 bases, and 14 bases lay in between. CDR1 is DFQATT, CDR2 SNEGSKA, per germline (reference sequence). The chain's CDR3 is CSAQPGTGSYEQYF. DNA for the CDR3: TGCAGTGCTCAACCCGGGACTGGCTCCTACGAGCAGTACTTC.

This clonotype was counted ten times or more. The V and J genes are TRBV12-3 or TRBV12-4 and TRBJ1-2; 9 bases match TRBD1. The trim removed 3 bases at V and 6 bases at J, leaving 5 bases unmatched. The CDR3 loop spans 14 amino acids. The CDR3 DNA follows: TGTGCCAGCAGTTTTTGGGGACAGGGACATGGCTACACCTTC. This encodes CASSFWGQGHGYTF.

This clonotype was found many times. V gene TRBV7-2 combines with J gene TRBJ2-7, with D unclear. Germline CDR1 is SGHTA and CDR2 is FQGNSA. V lost 1 base to trimming and J lost 12 bases, with 13 bases between them. The CDR3 has 12 residues. CDR3 sequence (DNA): TGTGCCAGCAGCTTAGTTAACCCTATCCTGTACTTC. This encodes CASSLVNPILYF.

V usage is TRBV9 and J usage is TRBJ1-6, with D unresolved. Between the trimmed V and J ends, which lost 2 bases and 8 bases, there was a span of 17 bases. This CDR3 is built from 16 residues. In germline, CDR1 is SGDLS, CDR2 YYNGEE. The CDR3 DNA follows: TGTGCCAGCAGCGTCCCCATCGGACGGGCGGATTCACCCCTCCACTTT. Translation: CASSVPIGRADSPLHF.

There are a few counts of this clonotype. V usage is TRBV5-1 and J usage is TRBJ2-3; 12 positions match TRBD2. V trimming: 1 base; J trimming: 4 bases; junction bases outside the gene matches: 16. This CDR3 has 20 amino acids. Germline V lookup: CDR1 SGHRS, CDR2 YFSETQ. CDR3 region: CASSLIPLAGGPGAPDTQYF. The CDR3 DNA reads TGCGCCAGCAGCTTGATCCCCCTAGCGGGAGGGCCAGGGGCTCCAGATACGCAGTATTTT.

Comment on this clonotype: This sequence may be a read error, since a much larger clone differs from it by one base. J is TRBJ2-7 and V is TRBV12-3 or TRBV12-4, with TRBD1 as a possible D gene (5 bases). The V end lost 4 bases, the J end lost 9 bases, and 13 bases lay between the germline ends. The length of the CDR3 is 12 residues. The CDR3 here is CASSYAGHAQYF. The CDR3 DNA sequence: TGTGCCAGCAGTTATGCAGGGCACGCGCAGTACTTC.

This clonotype was counted ten times or more. This rearrangement joins TRBV4-1 to TRBJ2-2, with no clear D. The CDR3 has 13 residues. Trimming removed 6 bases at V and 2 bases at J, with 7 bases between. Per the germline V gene, CDR1 is MGHRA and CDR2 is YSYEKL. For the CDR3, the DNA is TGCGCCAGCAGGCAGCGAAACACCGGGGAGCTGTTTTTT. Protein sequence: CASRQRNTGELFF.

There are many counts of this clonotype. The CDR3 DNA follows: TGTGCCAGCAGTTACTCTGGGGGACTCCTCCAAGAGACCCAGTACTTC. Protein: CASSYSGGLLQETQYF. J is TRBJ2-5 and V is TRBV6-5, with D possibly being TRBD2 (6 bases). The CDR3 runs to 16 residues. Germline-derived CDR1 and CDR2 are MNHEY and SVGAGI. Trimming took 0 bases from V and 1 from J, leaving 12 bases between them.

This clonotype was counted at least ten times. V is TRBV5-1 and J is TRBJ2-7; D not resolved. CDR3 length equals 14 residues. The V gene's germline CDR1 is SGHRS and CDR2 YFSETQ. The V end lost 1 base, the J end lost 0 bases, and 8 bases lay between the germline ends. The CDR3 coding sequence is TGCGCCAGCAGCTTGAAGGGTACCTCCTACGAGCAGTACTTC. Protein product: CASSLKGTSYEQYF.

This clonotype has a count of ten or more. This chain connects TRBV4-2 to TRBJ2-5; 12 nucleotides agree with TRBD2. This CDR3 has 17 amino acids. J gave up 5 bases and V 0 bases, and 7 bases lay outside the gene matches. Germline-derived CDR1 and CDR2 are LGHNA and YNFKEQ. The CDR3 DNA follows: TGTGCCAGCAGCCAAGAGGCTAGCGGGGGGGCGTTGGAGACCCAGTACTTC. It specifies CASSQEASGGALETQYF.

The chain uses TRBV12-5 and TRBJ1-5; possibly TRBD1 for D (6 bases). V lost 6 bases to trimming and J lost 5 bases, with 20 bases between them. The CDR3 totals 16 residues. The V gene's germline CDR1 is LGHNT and CDR2 FRNRAP. CDR3 sequence: CASGLWGGPPDQPQHF. The DNA of the CDR3 is TGTGCTAGTGGCCTGTGGGGGGGGCCTCCCGATCAGCCCCAGCATTTT.

The chain uses TRBV11-2 and TRBJ1-5; TRBD1 matches 7 bases. Trimming took 5 bases from V and 0 from J; bases not matched to a gene: 22. Germline V gene data show CDR1 as SGHAT and CDR2 as FQNNGV. This CDR3 spans 21 amino acids. The CDR3 here is CASSLIRSRQGLTNSNQPQHF. The CDR3 region has the DNA TGTGCCAGCAGCCTTATTCGCAGCCGACAGGGCCTTACCAATAGCAATCAGCCCCAGCATTTT.

CDR3 protein: CASTLGGVRLNTEAFF. CDR3 nucleotides: TGCGCCAGCACCCTTGGGGGGGTCAGACTGAACACTGAAGCTTTCTTT. The gene calls are TRBV5-1 and TRBJ1-1; TRBD1 is a possible D gene (5 bases). Per germline, CDR1 SGHRS and CDR2 YFSETQ. CDR3 length equals 16 residues. Trimming removed 6 bases at V and 0 bases at J, with 18 bases between. The entire variable domain, with the rest obtained from reference TRBV5-1 and TRBJ1-1, is as follows: KAGVTQTPRYLIKTRGQQVTLSCSPISGHRSVSWYQQTPGQGLQFLFEYFSETQRNKGNFPGRFSGRQFSNSRSEMNVSTLELGDSALYLCASTLGGVRLNTEAFFGQGTRLTVV.

This clonotype was found many times. The rearrangement joins TRBV5-1 to TRBJ2-5; D gene ambiguous. In germline, CDR1 is SGHRS, CDR2 YFSETQ. The CDR3 has 13 residues. Trimming pared 7 bases from V and 1 base from J, leaving 11 bases between. The CDR3, as DNA: TGCGCCAGCGGGCACGGAACCCAAGAGACCCAGTACTTC. It yields the protein CASGHGTQETQYF.

This clonotype was counted ten times or more. The chain carries TRBV3-1 and TRBJ2-1; 8 bases are shared with TRBD1. Germline V gives CDR1 LGHDT, CDR2 YNNKEL (reference sequence). This CDR3 region has 13 residues. V lost 5 bases, J lost 7 bases, and 4 bases stayed unmatched. CDR3 in DNA: TGTGCCAGCAGCACTCAGGGGGCGAATGAGCAGTTCTTC. As protein: CASSTQGANEQFF.